This TCR beta chain was identified during a study of neurological immune-mediated disorders. Study-wide results and caveats: While HTLV-1-associated myelopathy showed the greatest TCR clonal expansion, multiple sclerosis showed the least, falling below healthy controls. With the multiple sclerosis repertoire cluster, none of the clinical or MRI features showed an association.

This clonotype was seen many times. Antigen: not known. Synthesis of cDNA used 5'RACE (with 10-nucleotide random UMIs). TCRdb used MiXCR to reprocess the 5' RACE reads, holding one entry per CDR3 protein. This repertoire shows around 66,000 distinct CDR3 sequences, around 4.8% found once; its top ten account for roughly 2%. The CDR3 runs 14 residues. Trimming at V came to 4 bases and at J to 8 bases, leaving 8 bases not matched to a gene. CDR1 is SGHTA and CDR2 is FQGNSA in the germline V gene. This receptor was obtained from a woman aged 70-85 years with multiple sclerosis. J is TRBJ2-1 and V is TRBV7-2; 7 bases fit TRBD2. Specimen: PBMCs. CDR3 loop: CASSSRRAGDEQFF. The DNA of the CDR3 is TGTGCCAGCAGCTCCCGGAGGGCGGGGGATGAGCAGTTCTTC.